One sample yielded the 3 T cell receptor beta chains listed below, sequenced in a study of T cells in localized non-small cell lung cancer. Clones were sequenced by immunoSEQ multiplex PCR, and TCRdb holds only the in-frame ones, with some missing. The sample shows 18,000 or so clones, roughly 90% of them seen only once. Sequenced material: peripheral blood, taken before any cancer treatment. The receptors were sampled from a man aged 35 to 69 with stage I lung adenocarcinoma.

This chain connects TRBV10-2 to TRBJ2-7; 9 bases line up with TRBD1. Germline trimming cut 6 bases from V and 4 bases from J; bases unmatched to any gene: 7. The CDR3 is 14 residues long. Germline values: CDR1 WSHSY, CDR2 SAAADI. The CDR3 DNA follows: TGCGCCAGCAGAACCGGGACAGGGACTTACGAGCAGTACTTC. Translating gives CASRTGTGTYEQYF.

The chain links TRBV27 to TRBJ1-5; D is uncertain. The V and J ends lost 8 bases and 5 bases respectively, with 22 bases between them. Germline V CDR1 and CDR2: MNHEY, SMNVEV (reference sequence). The length of the CDR3 is 16 residues. This CDR3 reads CASSPLRVSRDQPQHF. The CDR3 nucleotides are TGTGCCAGCTCACCACTAAGGGTCAGTCGGGATCAGCCCCAGCATTTT.

The V gene is TRBV7-3, the J gene TRBJ2-2; perhaps TRBD1 as D (6 bases). Germline assignment: CDR1 SGHTA and CDR2 FQGTGA. V lost 2 bases and J 3 bases, leaving 10 bases between the germline ends. This CDR3 is 15 amino acids long. The CDR3 sequence is CASSLGQIHTGELFF. For the CDR3, the DNA is TGTGCCAGCAGCTTAGGACAGATTCACACCGGGGAGCTGTTTTTT.